This T cell receptor (beta chain) was documented in a study of blood T cell repertoires in COVID-19. Study-wide background: Whether acute or convalescent, the COVID-19 samples came from the United States, Italy and Spain. PBMCs, B-cell-depleted T cells, or T cells provided the cDNA or gDNA that made up the material.

Profiled with immunoSEQ multiplex PCR; TCRdb holds only in-frame clones, not every one. The sample carries roughly 120,000 clones, 86% recorded once. Germline V gene lookup returns CDR1 SGHRS and CDR2 YFSETQ. V lost 2 bases and J lost 5, with 16 bases in between. This CDR3 comprises 15 residues. This clone was observed once. Input material: peripheral blood. The rearrangement joins TRBV5-1 to TRBJ1-1; D gene unclear. This receptor was identified in a man aged 40-55 years with acute or convalescent COVID-19. As DNA, the CDR3 is TGCGCCAGCAGCTTCAAAATAGGGAGGTTGACTGAAGCTTTCTTT. It codes for CASSFKIGRLTEAFF.